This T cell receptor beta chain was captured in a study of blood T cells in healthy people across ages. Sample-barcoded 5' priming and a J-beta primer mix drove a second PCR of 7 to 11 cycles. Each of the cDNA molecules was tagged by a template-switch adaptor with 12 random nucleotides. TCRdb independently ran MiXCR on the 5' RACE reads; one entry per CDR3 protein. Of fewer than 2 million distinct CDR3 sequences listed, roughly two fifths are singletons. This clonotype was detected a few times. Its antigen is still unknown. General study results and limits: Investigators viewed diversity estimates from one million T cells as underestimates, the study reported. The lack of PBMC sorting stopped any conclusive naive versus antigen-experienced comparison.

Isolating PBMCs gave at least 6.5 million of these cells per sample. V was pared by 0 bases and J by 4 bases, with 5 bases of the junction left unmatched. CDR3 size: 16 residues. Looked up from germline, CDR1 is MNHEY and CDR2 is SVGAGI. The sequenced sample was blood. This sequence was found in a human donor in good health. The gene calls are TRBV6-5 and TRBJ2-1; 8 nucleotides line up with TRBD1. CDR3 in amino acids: CASSYSQGEKYNEQFF. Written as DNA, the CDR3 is TGTGCCAGCAGTTACTCACAGGGGGAGAAATACAATGAGCAGTTCTTC.